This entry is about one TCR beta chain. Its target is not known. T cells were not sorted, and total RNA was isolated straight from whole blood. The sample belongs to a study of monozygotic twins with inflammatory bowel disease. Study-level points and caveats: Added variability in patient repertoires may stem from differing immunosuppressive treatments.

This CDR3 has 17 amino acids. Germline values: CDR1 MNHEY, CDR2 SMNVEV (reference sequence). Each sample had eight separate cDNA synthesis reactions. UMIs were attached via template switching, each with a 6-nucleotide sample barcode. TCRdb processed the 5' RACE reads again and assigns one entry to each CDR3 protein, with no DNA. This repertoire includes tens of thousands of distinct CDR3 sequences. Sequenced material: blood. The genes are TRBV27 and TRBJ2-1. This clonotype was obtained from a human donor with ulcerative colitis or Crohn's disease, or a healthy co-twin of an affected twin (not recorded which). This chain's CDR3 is CASSLYSGMISYNEQFF.